The 27 T cell receptor beta chains below all came from one sample that was sequenced in a study of human T cells and chemical hapten exposure. Time point denoted: patch test 1, 2 weeks after DPC sensitization. Stated treatment: therapeutic diphenylcyclopropenone sensitization with weekly scalp DPC. TCRdb re-called the RACE reads through MiXCR, storing one row per CDR3 protein. The table shows 80,000 to 95,000 distinct CDR3 sequences, with about 10% occurring only once. This specimen was whole blood, taken in connection with sensitization to the hapten diphenylcyclopropenone (DPC). These receptors came from a woman aged 50 to 60 with alopecia areata. Some clones in this sample may be carry-over from other donors' samples.

This clonotype has a handful of counts. The rearrangement links TRBV5-1 to TRBJ2-2; D is tentatively TRBD1 or TRBD2 (5 bases each). CDR1 SGHRS and CDR2 YFSETQ come from the germline V gene. Deletions cut 6 bases from V and 3 bases from J, with 12 bases between. The CDR3 is made up of 14 amino acids. CDR3 sequence: CASIGGIHTGELFF. The CDR3 bases are TGCGCCAGCATTGGGGGAATTCACACCGGGGAGCTGTTTTTT.

This clonotype was seen at least ten times. V and J are TRBV29-1 and TRBJ2-3, with TRBD2 identical over 9 bases. Unmatched junction bases numbered 8, after V lost 6 bases and J lost 1 base. This CDR3 is 15 amino acids long. Per the germline V gene, CDR1 is SQVTM and CDR2 is ANQGSEA. CDR3 DNA sequence: TGCAGCGTCGGAAAGCGGGAGGTGGGCACAGATACGCAGTATTTT. Translating gives CSVGKREVGTDTQYF.

This clonotype was seen repeatedly, ten times or more. The chain joins TRBV20-1 to TRBJ1-5, with D hard to call. Trimming removed 1 base from V and 1 base from J, with 5 bases in between. Germline assignment: CDR1 DFQATT and CDR2 SNEGSKA (reference sequence). This CDR3 is built from 13 residues. The CDR3 loop reads CSARGGSNQPQHF. In nucleotides, the CDR3 is TGCAGTGCTAGAGGAGGGAGCAATCAGCCCCAGCATTTT.

The chain uses TRBV5-8 and TRBJ1-5; D unresolved. The CDR3 is 12 residues long. V lost 7 bases, J lost 2 bases, and 7 bases lay in between. Per germline, CDR1 SGHTS and CDR2 YDEGEE. The CDR3 nucleotides read TGTGCCAGCTCGAAACGCAATCAGCCCCAGCATTTT. It specifies CASSKRNQPQHF.

This clonotype appeared a few times. The genes are TRBV11-2 and TRBJ1-1; D is unresolved. The ends were cut back, 4 bases at V and 1 base at J, with 10 bases in the middle. Germline CDR1 SGHAT, CDR2 FQNNGV. The CDR3 covers 14 residues. In nucleotides, the CDR3 is TGTGCCAGCAGCTCAACCGGGTCGAACACTGAAGCTTTCTTT. Translated, it gives CASSSTGSNTEAFF.

This clonotype occurred many times. The chain combines TRBV27 with TRBJ2-4; D not certain. The CDR3 has 13 amino acids. V lost 2 bases to trimming and J lost 0 bases, with 2 bases between them. CDR1 is MNHEY, CDR2 SMNVEV, per germline (reference sequence). In DNA, the CDR3 is TGTGCCAGCAGTTTAATAGCCAAAAACATTCAGTACTTC. Encoded protein: CASSLIAKNIQYF.

This clonotype was observed at least ten times. V is TRBV4-3 and J is TRBJ2-6; a weak D match, TRBD1 (5 bases). CDR3 size: 15 residues. Per the germline V gene, CDR1 is LGHNA and CDR2 is YSLEER. Trimming took off 8 bases at V and 1 base at J, with 12 bases between the two ends. The CDR3 DNA reads as TGCGCCAGCGGCGACAGTGGGTCTGGGGCCAACGTCCTGACTTTC. Encoded protein: CASGDSGSGANVLTF.

This clonotype was detected only a few times. V is TRBV12-3 or TRBV12-4 and J is TRBJ1-1; D might be TRBD1 (5 bases). V shed 3 bases and J shed 1 base, with 9 bases lying between them. CDR3 size: 14 residues. CDR3 bases: TGTGCCAGCAGTTTGGGGGGGTGGAACACTGAAGCTTTCTTT. Translation gives CASSLGGWNTEAFF.

The chain has TRBV3-1 and TRBJ2-3; 9 bases are shared with TRBD2. Germline V gene data show CDR1 as LGHDT and CDR2 as YNNKEL (reference sequence). J was trimmed by 6 bases and V by 6 bases; bases with no gene match: 7. CDR3 length: 14 amino acids. The DNA of the CDR3 is TGTGCCAGCAGTGAGCGGGGGGCCGGGGATACGCAGTATTTT. Protein product: CASSERGAGDTQYF.

This clonotype has a count of ten or more. This rearrangement joins TRBV7-6 to TRBJ2-1; 8 positions agree with TRBD2. CDR1 is SGHVS and CDR2 is FNYEAQ in the germline V gene. The CDR3 consists of 14 residues. V shed 3 bases and J 9 bases; nucleotides not matched to a gene: 7. As DNA, the CDR3 is TGTGCCAGCAGCTTCGAAACTAGCGGTAGTGAGCAGTTCTTC. Its translation: CASSFETSGSEQFF.

This clonotype has a count of ten or more. V gene TRBV25-1 combines with J gene TRBJ2-1; 12 nucleotides line up with TRBD2. The CDR3 has 14 residues. Germline V lookup: CDR1 MGHDK, CDR2 SYGVNS. After removal of 3 bases from V and 8 bases from J, the junction contained 2 bases not matched to a gene. In nucleotides, the CDR3 is TGTGCCAGCAGTGACCGACTAGCGGGAGATGAGCAGTTCTTC. This gives the protein CASSDRLAGDEQFF.

This clonotype showed up many times. The V and J genes are TRBV6-2 or TRBV6-3 and TRBJ2-7, with 8 bases aligning to TRBD2. The CDR3 totals 15 residues. CDR1 and CDR2 from the germline V gene are MNHEY and SVGEGT. The J segment lost 6 bases and the V segment lost 5 bases, leaving 12 bases of the junction unmatched. In DNA form, the CDR3 reads TGTGCCAGCAGTACGGACCTGGGACTAGTCGGCGAGCAGTACTTC. This codes for CASSTDLGLVGEQYF.

Judged by abundance, this clonotype is medium-sized. The V call is TRBV5-6, the J call TRBJ1-1; weak D call: TRBD1 (6 bases). Trimming removed 4 bases at V and 5 bases at J, with 18 bases between. The CDR3 has 15 residues. From germline, CDR1 is SGHDT and CDR2 YYEEEE. The CDR3 loop reads CASSPDDRPGTEAFF. The CDR3, as DNA: TGTGCCAGCAGCCCGGACGACAGGCCAGGGACTGAAGCTTTCTTT.

This clonotype was observed at least ten times. The chain joins TRBV6-5 to TRBJ2-5, with D unclear. V was trimmed by 2 bases and J by 3 bases, leaving 7 bases between them. The CDR3 loop spans 13 amino acids. Germline V lookup: CDR1 MNHEY, CDR2 SVGAGI. CDR3 protein: CASSYQAKETQYF. CDR3 coding DNA: TGTGCCAGCAGTTACCAAGCCAAAGAGACCCAGTACTTC.

The sample holds many counts of this clonotype. The chain carries TRBV28 and TRBJ2-2; 8 nucleotides match TRBD1. CDR3 size: 16 residues. The germline V gene has CDR1 MDHEN and CDR2 SYDVKM. The ends lost 1 base at V and 5 bases at J; junction bases unmatched: 6. The CDR3: CASSLLAGTGTGELFF. CDR3 nucleotide sequence: TGTGCCAGCAGTTTATTGGCCGGGACAGGTACCGGGGAGCTGTTTTTT.

V and J are TRBV29-1 and TRBJ1-4, with TRBD1 identical over 7 bases. The V segment lost 6 bases and the J segment 7 bases; nucleotides outside the gene matches: 11. CDR1 SQVTM and CDR2 ANQGSEA come from the germline V gene. CDR3 length: 14 amino acids. CDR3 in amino acids: CSVSTTGQSEKLFF. In nucleotides, the CDR3 is TGCAGCGTCTCCACAACGGGACAGAGTGAAAAACTGTTTTTT.

This clonotype was seen a handful of times. The chain links TRBV5-5 to TRBJ2-3, with D hard to call. The CDR3 covers 13 residues. Germline V gives CDR1 SGHKS, CDR2 YYEKEE (reference sequence). V was trimmed by 4 bases and J by 6 bases, leaving 12 bases between them. The CDR3 DNA sequence: TGTGCCAGCAGCACATACTCCCCCGATACGCAGTATTTT. Its translation is CASSTYSPDTQYF.

The table lists this clonotype with many counts. The chain couples TRBV20-1 to TRBJ2-7, with unresolved D. V shed 7 bases and J shed 6 bases, with 19 bases lying between them. The CDR3 runs 13 residues. Germline V gives CDR1 DFQATT, CDR2 SNEGSKA (reference sequence). The CDR3 region is CSVPWGYSSEQYF. CDR3 nucleotides: TGCAGTGTTCCGTGGGGTTACTCGAGCGAGCAGTACTTC.

This clonotype turned up a few times. The CDR3 sequence: CASSDRTDRDLNTEAFF. CDR3 in DNA: TGTGCCAGCAGCGATAGGACGGACAGGGACTTGAACACTGAAGCTTTCTTT. This chain connects TRBV21-1 to TRBJ1-1; the DNA was not used to check the table's D call, TRBD1. TRBV21-1 is tagged as a pseudogene. The CDR3 sequence is 17 residues long.

This chain links TRBV11-2 with TRBJ2-5, with 9 nucleotides matching TRBD1. The germline gives CDR1 SGHAT, CDR2 FQNNGV. This CDR3 has 18 amino acids. With V trimmed by 1 base and J by 2 bases, 11 bases remained unmatched. The CDR3 loop is CASSLGGAGTGRQETQYF. The CDR3 DNA is TGTGCCAGCAGCTTAGGAGGAGCGGGGACAGGGAGACAAGAGACCCAGTACTTC.

This clonotype was detected ten times or more. The rearrangement links TRBV7-8 to TRBJ1-1; weak D call: TRBD1 (5 bases). The germline gives CDR1 SGHVS, CDR2 FQNEAQ. This CDR3 comprises 14 residues. Trimming removed 4 bases at V and 6 bases at J, with 15 bases between. The CDR3 coding sequence is TGTGCCAGCAGCTCTAACGGGGGTAGGGCTGAAGCTTTCTTT. It specifies CASSSNGGRAEAFF.

This clonotype has at least ten counts. The chain has TRBV6-1 and TRBJ1-4; 8 positions agree with TRBD1. Germline assignment: CDR1 MNHNS and CDR2 SASEGT. This CDR3 has 14 amino acids. V shed 5 bases and J 8 bases; nucleotides not matched to a gene: 7. CDR3 bases: TGTGCCAGCAGTCGAGGACAGGGATTGGAAAAACTGTTTTTT. Translating it yields CASSRGQGLEKLFF.

This clonotype has just a few counts. CDR3 sequence: CASSRTALSTDTQYF. CDR3 DNA sequence: TGCGCCAGCAGCAGGACTGCCCTCAGCACAGATACGCAGTATTTT. The chain couples TRBV5-1 to TRBJ2-3; D is possibly TRBD2 (5 bases). CDR1 is SGHRS and CDR2 is YFSETQ in the germline V gene. CDR3 length equals 15 residues. V was cut by 4 bases and J by 0 bases, with 12 bases left in between.

The gene calls are TRBV20-1 and TRBJ2-1; 10 positions match TRBD1. Germline V gene sequence: CDR1 DFQATT, CDR2 SNEGSKA (reference sequence). This CDR3 spans 14 amino acids. V gave up 7 bases and J gave up 8 bases; unmatched junction bases: 11. The CDR3 coding sequence is TGCAGTGTCGAAGGACAGGGGGGAAGCTATGAGCAGTTCTTC. This sequence encodes CSVEGQGGSYEQFF.

The chain couples TRBV29-1 to TRBJ1-5, with D perhaps matching TRBD1 (6 bases). The CDR3 is made up of 13 amino acids. Germline assignment: CDR1 SQVTM and CDR2 ANQGSEA. V gave up 4 bases and J gave up 0 bases, with 7 bases separating them. CDR3 sequence reads: CSVGTASNQPQHF. CDR3 in DNA: TGCAGCGTTGGGACAGCTAGCAATCAGCCCCAGCATTTT.

The gene calls are TRBV18 and TRBJ2-3; D gene unclear. The CDR3 has 14 amino acids. Germline V gene data show CDR1 as KGHSH and CDR2 as LQKENI. V gave up 2 bases and J gave up 2 bases, with 8 bases separating them. The CDR3 sequence: CASSPAENTDTQYF. The CDR3 bases are TGTGCCAGCTCACCAGCAGAAAACACAGATACGCAGTATTTT.

This clonotype was observed at least ten times. Here the CDR3 DNA reads TGCGCTTCTAGTGGGACGGTGCAAGAGACCCAGTACTTC. Encoded protein: CASSGTVQETQYF. The J gene is TRBJ2-5, the V gene TRBV10-1; D may match TRBD1 or TRBD2 (5 bases each). The CDR3 length is 13 residues. Germline-derived CDR1 and CDR2 are WNHNN and SYGVQD (reference sequence).